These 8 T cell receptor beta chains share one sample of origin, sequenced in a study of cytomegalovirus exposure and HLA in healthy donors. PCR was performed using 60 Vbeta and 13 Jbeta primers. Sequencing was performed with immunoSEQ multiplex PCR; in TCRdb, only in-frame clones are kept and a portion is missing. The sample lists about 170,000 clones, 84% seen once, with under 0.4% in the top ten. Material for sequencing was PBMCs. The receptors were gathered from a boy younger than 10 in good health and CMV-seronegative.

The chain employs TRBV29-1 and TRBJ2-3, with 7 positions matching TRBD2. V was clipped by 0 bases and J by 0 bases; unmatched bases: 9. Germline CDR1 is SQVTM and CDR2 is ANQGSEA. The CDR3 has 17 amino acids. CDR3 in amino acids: CSVEDWGRARSTDTQYF. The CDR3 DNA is TGCAGCGTTGAAGATTGGGGGAGGGCCCGGAGCACAGATACGCAGTATTTT.

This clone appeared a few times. Here the CDR3 reads CASSFTGTGELFF. In DNA form, the CDR3 reads TGCGCCAGCAGCTTCACGGGGACCGGGGAGCTGTTTTTT. This chain links TRBV5-1 with TRBJ2-2, with a weak D call TRBD2 (5 bases). The V end lost 2 bases, the J end lost 5 bases, and 7 bases lay between the germline ends. Germline V gene lookup returns CDR1 SGHRS and CDR2 YFSETQ. The CDR3 totals 13 residues.

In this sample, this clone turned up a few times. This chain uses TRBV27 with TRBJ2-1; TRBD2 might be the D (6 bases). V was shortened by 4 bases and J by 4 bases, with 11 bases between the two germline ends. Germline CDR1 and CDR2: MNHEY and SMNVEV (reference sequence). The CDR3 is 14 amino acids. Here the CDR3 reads CASSWAGPYNEQFF. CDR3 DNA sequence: TGTGCCAGCAGTTGGGCGGGACCATACAATGAGCAGTTCTTC.

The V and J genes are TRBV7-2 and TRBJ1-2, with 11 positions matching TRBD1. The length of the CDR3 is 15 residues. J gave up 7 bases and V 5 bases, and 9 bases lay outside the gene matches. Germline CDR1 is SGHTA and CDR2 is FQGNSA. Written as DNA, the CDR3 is TGTGCCAGCAGCCCAGGCCCGGACAGGGGGCTTGGCTACACCTTC. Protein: CASSPGPDRGLGYTF. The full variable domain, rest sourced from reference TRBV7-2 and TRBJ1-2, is GAGVSQSPSNKVTEKGKDVELRCDPISGHTALYWYRQSLGQGLEFLIYFQGNSAPDKSGLPSDRFSAERTGGSVSTLTIQRTQQEDSAVYLCASSPGPDRGLGYTFGSGTRLTVV.

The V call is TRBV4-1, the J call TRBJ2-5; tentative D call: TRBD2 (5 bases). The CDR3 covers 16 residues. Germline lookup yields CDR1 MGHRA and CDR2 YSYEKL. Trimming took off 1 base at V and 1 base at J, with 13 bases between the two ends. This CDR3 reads CASSQVGSGPQETQYF. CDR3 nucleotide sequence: TGCGCCAGCAGCCAAGTAGGGAGCGGCCCCCAAGAGACCCAGTACTTC.

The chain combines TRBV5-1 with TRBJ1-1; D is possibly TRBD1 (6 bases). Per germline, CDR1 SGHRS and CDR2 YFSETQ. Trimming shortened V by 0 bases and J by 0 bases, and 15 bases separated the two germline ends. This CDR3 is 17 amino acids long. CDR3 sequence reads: CASSLATGYGVNTEAFF. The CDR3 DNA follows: TGCGCCAGCAGCTTGGCCACAGGGTATGGGGTGAACACTGAAGCTTTCTTT.

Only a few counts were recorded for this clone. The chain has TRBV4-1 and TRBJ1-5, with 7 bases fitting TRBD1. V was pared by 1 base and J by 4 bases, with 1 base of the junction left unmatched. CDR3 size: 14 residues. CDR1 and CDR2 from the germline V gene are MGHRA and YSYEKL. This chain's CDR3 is CASSQGDSNQPQHF. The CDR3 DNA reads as TGCGCCAGCAGCCAAGGGGACAGTAATCAGCCCCAGCATTTT.

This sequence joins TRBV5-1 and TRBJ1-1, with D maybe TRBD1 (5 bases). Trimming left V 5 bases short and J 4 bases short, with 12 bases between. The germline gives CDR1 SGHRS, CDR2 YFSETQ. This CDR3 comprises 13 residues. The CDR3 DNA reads TGCGCCAGCAGACCGATTGGGGCCACTGAAGCTTTCTTT. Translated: CASRPIGATEAFF.